This entry describes one T cell receptor beta chain. Its antigen is still unknown. Here immunoSEQ multiplex PCR was the method, and the copy in TCRdb shows in-frame clones only, minus some. The table has 75,000 to 100,000 clones, 89% seen once. The data stem from a study of T cell responses to AZD1222 COVID-19 vaccine. Study observations and caveats: Most donors were white British, females outnumbered males, and clonal diversity was possibly underestimated. Reportedly, close to half of spike-specific TCRs are directed against unmutated variant regions. The CD4 TCRs associated with vaccination extended across spike and predominated at 160-218 and 743-854. Two AZD1222 administrations were followed by greater Spike-specific TCR breadth and depth.

Trimming at V came to 5 bases and at J to 0 bases, leaving 15 bases not matched to a gene. Per the germline V gene, CDR1 is SGHNT and CDR2 is YENEEA. This CDR3 is 19 amino acids long. The rearrangement links TRBV11-3 to TRBJ2-2; 7 bases map to TRBD2. The sequences come from peripheral blood, collected on day 0 of AZD1222 vaccination. The TCR originated in an adult in good health. The CDR3 coding sequence is TGTGCCAGCAGCCTCCTAGGTGGGGCGGGGGACCCGAACACCGGGGAGCTGTTTTTT. Translating it yields CASSLLGGAGDPNTGELFF.